This T cell receptor (beta chain) is from a study of identical twins. General study points: Within cord blood, abundant beta clonotypes carried fewer insertions, but memory repertoires showed no such trend. Zero-insertion analyses might be partly confounded by invariant T cells like MAIT and iNKT.

Per the germline V gene, CDR1 is MNHEY and CDR2 is SVGAGI. The V end lost 6 bases, the J end lost 1 base, and 10 bases lay between the germline ends. The CDR3 covers 15 residues. A single record per CDR3 protein comes from TCRdb applying MiXCR to the 5' RACE reads. The sample consists of roughly 540,000 distinct CDR3 sequences, around 20% of them appearing once. About this clonotype itself: Its matching antigen is unknown.

This sample also belongs to another study, concerning T cells expressing NK-cell markers. As that study records: Sorted CD3+CD56-NKG2C+, CD3+CD56+NKG2C- and CD3+CD56+NKG2C+ T cells were the source of the TCR beta repertoires. CD8+ T cells in over 5 donors included dominant NKG2C+ clonotypes at 1.0-7.0%.

The receptor was derived from a woman between 18 and 30 years old in good health. Sequencing input: CD4+ T cells sorted from blood. The chain couples TRBV6-5 to TRBJ2-6; no clear D. CDR3 in amino acids: CASRYTKSGANVLTF. DNA for the CDR3: TGTGCCAGCAGATACACCAAGTCTGGGGCCAACGTCCTGACTTTC.